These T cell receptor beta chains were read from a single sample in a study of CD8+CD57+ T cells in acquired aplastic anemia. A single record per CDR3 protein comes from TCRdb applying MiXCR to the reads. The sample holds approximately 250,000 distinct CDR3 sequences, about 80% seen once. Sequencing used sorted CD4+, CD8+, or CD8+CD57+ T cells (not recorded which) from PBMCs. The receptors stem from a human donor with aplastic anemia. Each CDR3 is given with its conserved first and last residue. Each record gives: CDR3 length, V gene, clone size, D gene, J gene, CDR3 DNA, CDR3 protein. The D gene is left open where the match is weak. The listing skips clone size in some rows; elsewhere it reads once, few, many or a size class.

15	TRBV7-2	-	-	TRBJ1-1	TGTGCCAGCAGCTTAGATCTCACAGGCAAAACTAAGGCTTTCTTT	CASSLDLTGKTKAFF
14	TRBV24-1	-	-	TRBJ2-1	TGTGCCACCAGTGATTTTTGGGGTTACCATGCGCAGTTCTTC	CATSDFWGYHAQFF
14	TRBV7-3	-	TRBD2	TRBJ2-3	TGTGCCAGCAGCTTAGCGGGGGGGCCCGCTTCGAAGTATTTT	CASSLAGGPASKYF
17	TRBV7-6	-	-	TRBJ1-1	TGTGCCAGCAGCTTAGCCCACCGGACAAAAGGAACCCAGGAAGCTTTCTTT	CASSLAHRTKGTQEAFF
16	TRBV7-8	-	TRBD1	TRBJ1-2	TGTGCCAGCAGCTTGGAGCCGGACGGGACAGTATATGGCTACACCTTC	CASSLEPDGTVYGYTF
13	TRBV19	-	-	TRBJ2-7	TGTGCCAGTTCAAGCGGAGGCAACTACGAGCAGTACTTC	CASSSGGNYEQYF
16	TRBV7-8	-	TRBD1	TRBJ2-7	TGTGCCAGCAGCCAGAGTCTCGGGACAGGGGGCACTCAGCAGTACTTC	CASSQSLGTGGTQQYF
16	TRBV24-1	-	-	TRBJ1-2	TGTGCCACCAGTGATTTGGCCGGCGGCGTAGTCTATGGCTACACCTTC	CATSDLAGGVVYGYTF
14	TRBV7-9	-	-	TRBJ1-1	TGTGCCAGCAGCTCCCTCGGTGGTAACACTGAAGCTTTCTTT	CASSSLGGNTEAFF
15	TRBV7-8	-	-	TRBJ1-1	TGTGCCAGCAGCTTAGCGGTGAGTGCCGATACGCAGTATTTCTTT	CASSLAVSADTQYFF
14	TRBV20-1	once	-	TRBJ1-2	TGCAGTGCTCCAGCCCGGGGGGCCCCAGATGGCTACACCTTC	CSAPARGAPDGYTF
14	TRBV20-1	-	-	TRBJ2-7	TGCAGTGCTAGGACGGACAGAGACTACGACGAGCAGTACTTC	CSARTDRDYDEQYF
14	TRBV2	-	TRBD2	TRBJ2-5	TGTGCCAGCAGAGGACTAGCCCCCGGGGAGACCCAGTACTTC	CASRGLAPGETQYF
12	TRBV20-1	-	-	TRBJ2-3	TGCAGTGCTAGTGTCCCCGCAGATACGCAGTATTTT	CSASVPADTQYF
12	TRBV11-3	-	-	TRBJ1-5	TGTGCCAGCAGCTTAAGCAATCCACCCCAGCATTTT	CASSLSNPPQHF
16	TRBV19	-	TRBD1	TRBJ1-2	TGTGCCAGTGCACCGCCCGGGACAGCAGCTAACTATGGCTACACCTTC	CASAPPGTAANYGYTF
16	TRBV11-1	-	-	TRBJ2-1	TGTGCCAGCAGCTTAGTACCCGGGGACGGTCAGGATGAGCAGTTCTTC	CASSLVPGDGQDEQFF
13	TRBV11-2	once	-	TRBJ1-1	TGTGCCAGCATCCAATCCCAGGGGTCCGAAGCTTTCTTT	CASIQSQGSEAFF
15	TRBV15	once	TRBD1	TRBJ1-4	TGTGCCACCAGCAGGGCAGGGGGCGATTATGAAAAACTGTTTTTT	CATSRAGGDYEKLFF
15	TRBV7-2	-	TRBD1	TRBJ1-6	TGTGCCAGCAGCTTAGAGTCAGGGGGTTATTCACCCCTCCACTTT	CASSLESGGYSPLHF
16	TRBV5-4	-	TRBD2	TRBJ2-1	TGTGCCAGCAGCTTTTCTAGCGGGGGGTTTTTCAATGAGCAGTTCTTC	CASSFSSGGFFNEQFF
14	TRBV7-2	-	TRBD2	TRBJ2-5	TGTGCCAGCAGCTTAGCTAGCGGGAGCGGAGATAAGCAGTTC	CASSLASGSGDKQF
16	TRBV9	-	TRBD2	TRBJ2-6	TGTGCCAGCAGCTTAGCGGGAGGCCCCGATACGCACTTCCTGACTTTC	CASSLAGGPDTHFLTF